Included here is one T cell receptor beta chain sequence, with context. Its antigen remains unknown. TCRdb analysed the reads with MiXCR anew, one entry per CDR3 protein. The data hold roughly 71,000 distinct CDR3 sequences, with less than 25% observed a single time. These data originate in a study of type 1 regulatory T cells. Study-level findings and limits: Tr1 cells had a more restricted TCR repertoire than non-Tr1 cells.

The CDR3 is 14 amino acids. V shed 3 bases and J shed 5 bases, with 14 bases lying between them. Sequenced sample: cultured type 1 regulatory T (Tr1) cells, either the whole culture or a sorted fraction (not recorded which). V gene TRBV12-3 or TRBV12-4 combines with J gene TRBJ2-7; the D is unclear. The origin of this receptor is a human donor in good health. CDR3 loop: CASSLQASRNEQYF. CDR3 bases: TGTGCCAGCAGTTTGCAAGCATCTAGGAACGAGCAGTACTTC.